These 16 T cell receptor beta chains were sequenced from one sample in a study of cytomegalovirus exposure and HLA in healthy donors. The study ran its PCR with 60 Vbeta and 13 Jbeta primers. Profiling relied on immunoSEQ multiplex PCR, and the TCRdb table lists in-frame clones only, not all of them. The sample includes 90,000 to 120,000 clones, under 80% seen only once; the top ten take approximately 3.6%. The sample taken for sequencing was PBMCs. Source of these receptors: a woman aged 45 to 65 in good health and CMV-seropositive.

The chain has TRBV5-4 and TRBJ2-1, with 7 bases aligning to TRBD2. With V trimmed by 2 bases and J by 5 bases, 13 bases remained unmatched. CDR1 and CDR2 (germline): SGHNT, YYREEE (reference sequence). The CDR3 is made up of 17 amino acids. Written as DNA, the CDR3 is TGTGCCAGCAGCTTTAGGGCCCGGACTAGGTCCCACAATGAGCAGTTCTTC. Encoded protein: CASSFRARTRSHNEQFF.

The CDR3 here is CASSQGLGSYNEQFF. CDR3 nucleotide sequence: TGTGCCAGCAGTCAGGGGTTGGGGTCCTACAATGAGCAGTTCTTC. The V and J genes are TRBV7-9 and TRBJ2-1; perhaps TRBD1 as D (6 bases). Trimming left V 6 bases short and J 1 base short, with 13 bases between. The CDR3 extends over 15 amino acids. Germline V CDR1 and CDR2: SEHNR, FQNEAQ (reference sequence). The complete variable domain, with remaining parts taken from reference TRBV7-9 and TRBJ2-1, reads DTGVSQNPRHKITKRGQNVTFRCDPISEHNRLYWYRQTLGQGPEFLTYFQNEAQLEKSRLLSDRFSAERPKGSFSTLEIQRTEQGDSAMYLCASSQGLGSYNEQFFGPGTRLTVL.

In DNA, the CDR3 is TGTGCCAGCAGCGGACAAGGGGGGGCGCGCGAAGAGACCCAGTACTTC. It codes for CASSGQGGAREETQYF. The chain recombines TRBV7-9 with TRBJ2-5; D may be TRBD2 (7 bases). Between the trimmed V and J ends, which lost 5 bases and 3 bases, there was a span of 19 bases. Per the germline V gene, CDR1 is SEHNR and CDR2 is FQNEAQ (reference sequence). The CDR3 sequence is 16 residues long.

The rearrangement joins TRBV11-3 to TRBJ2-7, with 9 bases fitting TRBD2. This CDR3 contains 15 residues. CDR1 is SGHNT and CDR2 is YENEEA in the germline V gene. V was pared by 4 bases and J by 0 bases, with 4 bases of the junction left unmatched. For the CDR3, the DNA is TGTGCCAGCAGCTCCCATAGCGGGAGCTCCTACGAGCAGTACTTC. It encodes CASSSHSGSSYEQYF. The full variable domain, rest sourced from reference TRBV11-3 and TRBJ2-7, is EAGVVQSPRYKIIEKKQPVAFWCNPISGHNTLYWYLQNLGQGPELLIRYENEEAVDDSQLPKDRFSAERLKGVDSTLKIQPAELGDSAVYLCASSSHSGSSYEQYFGPGTRLTVT.

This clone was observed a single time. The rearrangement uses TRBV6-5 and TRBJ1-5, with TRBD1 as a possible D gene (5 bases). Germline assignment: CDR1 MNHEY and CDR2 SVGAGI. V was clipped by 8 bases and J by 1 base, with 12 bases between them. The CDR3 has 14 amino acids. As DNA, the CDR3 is TGTGCCAGCCAAACCAAGGGGAGCAATCAGCCCCAGCATTTT. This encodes CASQTKGSNQPQHF.

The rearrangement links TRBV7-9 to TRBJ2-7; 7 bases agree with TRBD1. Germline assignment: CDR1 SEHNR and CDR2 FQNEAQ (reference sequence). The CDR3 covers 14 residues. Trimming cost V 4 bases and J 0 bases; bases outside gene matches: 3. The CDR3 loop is CASSSGQSSYEQYF. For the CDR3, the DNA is TGTGCCAGCAGCTCGGGACAGTCCTCCTACGAGCAGTACTTC.

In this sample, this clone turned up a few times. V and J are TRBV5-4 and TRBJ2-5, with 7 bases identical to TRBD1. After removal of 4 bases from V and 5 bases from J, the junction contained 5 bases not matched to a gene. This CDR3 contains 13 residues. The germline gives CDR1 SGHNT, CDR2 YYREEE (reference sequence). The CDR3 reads CASSLTGSETQYF. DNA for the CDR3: TGTGCCAGCAGCCTGACAGGGTCGGAGACCCAGTACTTC.

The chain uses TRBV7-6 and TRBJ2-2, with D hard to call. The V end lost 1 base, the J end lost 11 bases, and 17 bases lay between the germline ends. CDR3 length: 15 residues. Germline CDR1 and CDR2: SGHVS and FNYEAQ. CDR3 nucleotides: TGTGCCAGCAGCTTAGTCTTACCACCTCTAGGCGAGCTGTTTTTT. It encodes CASSLVLPPLGELFF.

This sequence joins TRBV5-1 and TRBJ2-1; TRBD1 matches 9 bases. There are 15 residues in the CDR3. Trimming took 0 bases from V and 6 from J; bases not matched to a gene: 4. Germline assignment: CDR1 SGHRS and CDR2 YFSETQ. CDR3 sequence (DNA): TGCGCCAGCAGCTTGGGGGGGACAGGGCTCAATGAGCAGTTCTTC. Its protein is CASSLGGTGLNEQFF.

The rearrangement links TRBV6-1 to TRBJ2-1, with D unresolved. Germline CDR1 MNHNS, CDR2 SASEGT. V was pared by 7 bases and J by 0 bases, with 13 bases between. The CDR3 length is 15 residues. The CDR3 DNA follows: TGTGCCAGCATGATTTCAGCGTTCTCCTACAATGAGCAGTTCTTC. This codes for CASMISAFSYNEQFF.

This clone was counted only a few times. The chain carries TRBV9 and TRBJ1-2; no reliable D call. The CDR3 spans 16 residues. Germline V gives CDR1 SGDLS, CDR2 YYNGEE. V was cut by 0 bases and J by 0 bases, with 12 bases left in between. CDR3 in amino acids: CASSVDGERPNYGYTF. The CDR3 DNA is TGTGCCAGCAGCGTAGATGGAGAGCGGCCTAACTATGGCTACACCTTC. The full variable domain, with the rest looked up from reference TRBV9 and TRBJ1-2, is DSGVTQTPKHLITATGQRVTLRCSPRSGDLSVYWYQQSLDQGLQFLIQYYNGEERAKGNILERFSAQQFPDLHSELNLSSLELGDSALYFCASSVDGERPNYGYTFGSGTRLTVV.

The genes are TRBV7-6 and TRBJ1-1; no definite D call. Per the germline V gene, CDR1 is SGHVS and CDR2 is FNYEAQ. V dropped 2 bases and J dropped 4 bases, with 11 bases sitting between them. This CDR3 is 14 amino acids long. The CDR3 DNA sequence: TGTGCCAGCAGCTTACGAAGAGGAGGCACTGAAGCTTTCTTT. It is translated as CASSLRRGGTEAFF.

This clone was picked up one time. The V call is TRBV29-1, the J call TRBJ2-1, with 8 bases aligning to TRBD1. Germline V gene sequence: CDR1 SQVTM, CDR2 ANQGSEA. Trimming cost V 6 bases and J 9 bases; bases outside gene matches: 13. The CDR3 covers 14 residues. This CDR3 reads CSVSGTGRVGEQFF. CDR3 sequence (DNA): TGCAGCGTCTCCGGGACAGGCCGTGTCGGTGAGCAGTTCTTC.

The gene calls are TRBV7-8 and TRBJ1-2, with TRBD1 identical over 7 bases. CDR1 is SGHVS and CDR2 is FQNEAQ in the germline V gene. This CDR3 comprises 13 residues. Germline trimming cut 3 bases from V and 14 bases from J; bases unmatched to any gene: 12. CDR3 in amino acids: CASSFGTDDPRTF. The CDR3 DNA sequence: TGTGCCAGCAGCTTTGGGACAGACGATCCTAGGACCTTC.

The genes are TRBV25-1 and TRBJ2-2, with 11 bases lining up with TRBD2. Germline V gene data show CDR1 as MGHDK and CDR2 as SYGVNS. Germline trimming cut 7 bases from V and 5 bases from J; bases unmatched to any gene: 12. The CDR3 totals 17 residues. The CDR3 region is CASTGTSGYRGTGELFF. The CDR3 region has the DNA TGTGCCAGCACCGGGACTAGCGGCTATCGGGGTACCGGGGAGCTGTTTTTT.

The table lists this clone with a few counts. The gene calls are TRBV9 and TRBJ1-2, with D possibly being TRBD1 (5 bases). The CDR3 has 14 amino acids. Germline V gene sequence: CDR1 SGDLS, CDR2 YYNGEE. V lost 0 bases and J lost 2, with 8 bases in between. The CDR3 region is CASSVGGRNYGYTF. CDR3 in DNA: TGTGCCAGCAGCGTAGGGGGCAGAAACTATGGCTACACCTTC.